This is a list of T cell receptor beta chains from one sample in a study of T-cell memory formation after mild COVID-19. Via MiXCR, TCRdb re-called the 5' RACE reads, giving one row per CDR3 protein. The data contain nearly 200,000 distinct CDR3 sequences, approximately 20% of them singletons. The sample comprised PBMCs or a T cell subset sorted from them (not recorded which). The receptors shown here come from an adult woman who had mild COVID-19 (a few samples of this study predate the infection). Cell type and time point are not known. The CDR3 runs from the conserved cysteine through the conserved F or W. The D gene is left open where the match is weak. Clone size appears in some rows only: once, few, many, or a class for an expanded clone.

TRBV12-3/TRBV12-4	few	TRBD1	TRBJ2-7	CASSSWDRSYEQYF	TGTGCCAGCAGTTCCTGGGACAGGTCCTACGAGCAGTACTTC
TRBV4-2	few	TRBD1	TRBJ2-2	CASSRGQGTGELFF	TGTGCCAGCAGCCGTGGACAGGGCACCGGGGAGCTGTTTTTT
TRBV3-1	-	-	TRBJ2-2	CASSHDGLVTGELFF	TGTGCCAGCAGCCACGACGGGCTGGTCACCGGGGAGCTGTTTTTT
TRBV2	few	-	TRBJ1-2	CASSPPAGAQGYTF	TGTGCCAGCAGCCCCCCGGCGGGGGCTCAAGGCTACACCTTC
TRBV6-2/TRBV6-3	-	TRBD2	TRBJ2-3	CASSPAGAYADTQYF	TGTGCCAGCAGTCCAGCGGGAGCGTACGCAGATACGCAGTATTTT
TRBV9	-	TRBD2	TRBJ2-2	CASSVGLLAGSTLNTGELFF	TGTGCCAGCAGCGTAGGGCTGCTAGCGGGGTCCACTCTGAACACCGGGGAGCTGTTTTTT
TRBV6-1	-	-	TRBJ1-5	CASSDVPYSNQPQHF	TGTGCCAGCAGTGACGTACCCTATAGCAATCAGCCCCAGCATTTT
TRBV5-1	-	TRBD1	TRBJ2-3	CASSPTGAGDTQYF	TGCGCCAGCAGCCCTACAGGGGCCGGAGATACGCAGTATTTT
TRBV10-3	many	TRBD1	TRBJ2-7	CAISGQMGQNYEQYF	TGTGCCATCAGTGGGCAAATGGGACAGAACTACGAGCAGTACTTC
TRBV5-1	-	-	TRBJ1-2	CASRSLLTGLGGYTF	TGCGCCAGCAGAAGTCTCTTAACAGGGTTGGGGGGCTACACCTTC
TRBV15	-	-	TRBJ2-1	CATRGGMSSYNEQFF	TGTGCCACCAGAGGGGGGATGAGCTCCTACAATGAGCAGTTCTTC
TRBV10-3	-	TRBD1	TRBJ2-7	CAIRDGTGSYEQYF	TGTGCCATCAGAGACGGGACAGGGTCCTACGAGCAGTACTTC
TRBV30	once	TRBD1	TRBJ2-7	CAWSGSEYRGQEQYF	TGTGCCTGGAGTGGCTCCGAATACAGGGGGCAAGAGCAGTACTTC
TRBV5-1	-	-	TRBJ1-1	CASSLAGELNTEAFF	TGCGCCAGCAGCTTGGCAGGGGAACTGAACACTGAAGCTTTCTTT
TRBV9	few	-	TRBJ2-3	CASSVVGGMATDTQYF	TGTGCCAGCAGCGTAGTGGGCGGGATGGCGACAGATACGCAGTATTTT
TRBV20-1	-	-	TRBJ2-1	CSATDTRPGIYNEQFF	TGCAGTGCTACAGATACGAGGCCGGGAATTTACAATGAGCAGTTCTTC
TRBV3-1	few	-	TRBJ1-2	CASSQGAGSYYGYTF	TGTGCCAGCAGCCAAGGAGCCGGGTCCTACTATGGCTACACCTTC
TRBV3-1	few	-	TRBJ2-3	CASSQAGMGRTQYF	TGTGCCAGCAGCCAAGCGGGAATGGGGCGGACGCAGTATTTT
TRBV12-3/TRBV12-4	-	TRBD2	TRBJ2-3	CASSRGLAGGSDTQYF	TGTGCCAGCAGCCGGGGACTAGCGGGAGGATCAGATACGCAGTATTTT
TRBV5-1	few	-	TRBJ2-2	CASSLGQLNTGELFF	TGCGCCAGCAGCTTGGGGCAACTGAACACCGGGGAGCTGTTTTTT
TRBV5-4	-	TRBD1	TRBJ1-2	CASSSGTGGGYGYTF	TGTGCCAGCAGCTCCGGGACAGGGGGCGGGTATGGCTACACCTTC
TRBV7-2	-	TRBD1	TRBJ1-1	CASSLRRDRAEAFF	TGTGCCAGCAGCTTACGCAGGGACAGGGCTGAAGCTTTCTTT
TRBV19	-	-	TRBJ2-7	CASSPLDRIVEQYF	TGTGCCAGTAGTCCCCTAGACCGGATAGTAGAGCAGTACTTC
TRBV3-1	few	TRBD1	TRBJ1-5	CASSWTGGGNQPQHF	TGTGCCAGCAGCTGGACAGGGGGCGGGAATCAGCCCCAGCATTTT
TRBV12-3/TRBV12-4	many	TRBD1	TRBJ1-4	CASSQLTGAANEKLFF	TGTGCCAGCAGCCAGCTGACAGGGGCAGCTAATGAAAAACTGTTTTTT
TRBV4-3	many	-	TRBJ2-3	CASSQALDYGGCFF	TGCGCCAGCAGCCAAGCCTTGGACTATGGAGGGTGTTTCTTC
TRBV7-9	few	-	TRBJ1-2	CASSPAGGLGYTF	TGTGCCAGCAGCCCGGCGGGGGGTCTGGGCTACACCTTC
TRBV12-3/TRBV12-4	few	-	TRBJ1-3	CASSLWGHGNTIYF	TGTGCCAGCAGTTTATGGGGCCATGGAAACACCATATATTTT
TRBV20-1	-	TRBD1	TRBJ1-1	CSAKGQVYTEAFF	TGCAGTGCTAAGGGACAGGTCTACACTGAAGCTTTCTTT